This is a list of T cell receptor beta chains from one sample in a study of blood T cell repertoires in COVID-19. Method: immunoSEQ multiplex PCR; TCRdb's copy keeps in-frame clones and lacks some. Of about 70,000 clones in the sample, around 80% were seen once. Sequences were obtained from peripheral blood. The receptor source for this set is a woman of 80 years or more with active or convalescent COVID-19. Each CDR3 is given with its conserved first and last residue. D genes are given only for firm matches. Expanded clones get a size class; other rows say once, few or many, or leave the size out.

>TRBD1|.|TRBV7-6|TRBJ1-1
CASSLGQGGTLTAFF
TGTGCCAGCAGCTTAGGACAGGGGGGAACACTGACAGCTTTCTTT
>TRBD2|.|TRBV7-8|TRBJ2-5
CASSLTSGEYQETQYF
TGTGCCAGCAGCTTAACTAGCGGGGAGTACCAAGAGACCCAGTACTTC
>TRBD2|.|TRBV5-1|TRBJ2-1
CASSQGLAGGNEQFF
TGCGCCAGCAGCCAGGGACTAGCGGGGGGAAATGAGCAGTTCTTC
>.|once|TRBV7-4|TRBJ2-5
CASLRRKETQYF
TGTGCCAGCCTTCGGAGGAAAGAGACCCAGTACTTC
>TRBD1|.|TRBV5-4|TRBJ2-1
CASSIGGTLSYNEQFF
TGTGCCAGCAGCATAGGGGGCACACTTTCCTACAATGAGCAGTTCTTC
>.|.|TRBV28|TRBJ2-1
CASSEEVDEQFF
TGTGCCAGCAGCGAGGAGGTTGATGAGCAGTTCTTC
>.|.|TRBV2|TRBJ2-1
CASTETGLKESVKFF
TGTGCCAGCACCGAGACAGGACTTAAGGAAAGCGTTAAGTTCTTC
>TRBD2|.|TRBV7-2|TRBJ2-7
CASSLSGTTLYEQYF
TGTGCCAGCAGCTTAAGTGGGACTACACTCTACGAGCAGTACTTC
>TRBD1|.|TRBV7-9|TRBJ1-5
CASSPTTGMEPQHF
TGTGCCAGCAGCCCAACGACAGGGATGGAGCCCCAGCATTTT
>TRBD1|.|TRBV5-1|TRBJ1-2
CASSLAGTGSYGYTF
TGCGCCAGCAGCTTGGCCGGGACAGGCTCCTATGGCTACACCTTC
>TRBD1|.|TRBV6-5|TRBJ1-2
CASTSGQGYGYTF
TGTGCCAGCACTTCGGGACAGGGGTATGGCTACACCTTC
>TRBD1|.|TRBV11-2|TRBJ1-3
CASRRQGEGNTIYF
TGTGCCAGCAGGAGACAGGGCGAAGGAAACACCATATATTTT
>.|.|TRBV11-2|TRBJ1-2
CASSLRAGSNYGYTF
TGTGCCAGCAGCCTTAGAGCGGGGTCTAACTATGGCTACACCTTC
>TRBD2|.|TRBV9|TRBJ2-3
CASSPQPGGDTDTQYF
TGTGCCAGCAGCCCCCAGCCGGGGGGGGACACAGATACGCAGTATTTT
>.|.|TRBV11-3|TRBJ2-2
CASSLDAGELFF
TGTGCCAGCAGCTTAGACGCCGGGGAGCTGTTTTTT
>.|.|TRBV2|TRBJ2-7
CASREDWYEQYF
TGTGCCAGCAGGGAGGACTGGTACGAGCAGTACTTC
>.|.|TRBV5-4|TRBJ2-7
CASSSGTRGEQYF
TGTGCCAGCAGCTCGGGAACCCGAGGGGAGCAGTACTTC
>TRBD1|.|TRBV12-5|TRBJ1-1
CASGDRGTLTNTEAFF
TGTGCTAGTGGCGACAGGGGGACCCTAACCAACACTGAAGCTTTCTTT
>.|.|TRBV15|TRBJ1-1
CATSRGGGTGTEAFF
TGTGCCACCAGCAGAGGAGGAGGGACGGGGACTGAAGCTTTCTTT
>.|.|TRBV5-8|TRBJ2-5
CASRPTTGSGETQYF
TGTGCCAGCAGACCTACCACAGGGTCCGGAGAGACCCAGTACTTC
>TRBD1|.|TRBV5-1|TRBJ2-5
CASSSTTGVETQYF
TGCGCCAGCAGCTCTACTACAGGGGTGGAAACCCAGTACTTC
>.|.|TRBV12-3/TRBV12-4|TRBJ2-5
CASSFRGGETQYF
TGTGCCAGCAGTTTCAGGGGAGGGGAGACCCAGTACTTC
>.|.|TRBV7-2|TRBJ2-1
CASSLVWASYNEQFF
TGTGCCAGCAGCTTAGTTTGGGCCTCCTACAATGAGCAGTTCTTC
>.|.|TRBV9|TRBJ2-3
CASSPGAGAGTDTQYF
TGTGCCAGCAGCCCCGGGGCGGGGGCAGGGACAGATACGCAGTATTTT
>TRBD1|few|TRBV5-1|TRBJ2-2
CASSFRGRNTGELFF
TGCGCCAGCAGCTTCAGGGGGCGGAACACCGGGGAGCTGTTTTTT
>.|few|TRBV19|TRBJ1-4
CASRLRGEKLFF
TGTGCCAGTAGGCTACGGGGTGAAAAACTGTTTTTT
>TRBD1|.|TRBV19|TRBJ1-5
CASSMGTGGIKPQHF
TGTGCCAGTAGTATGGGGACAGGGGGAATTAAGCCCCAGCATTTT
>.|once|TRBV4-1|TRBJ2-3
CASSQGVPGSVADTQYF
TGCGCCAGCAGCCAAGGTGTCCCAGGGTCTGTCGCAGATACGCAGTATTTT
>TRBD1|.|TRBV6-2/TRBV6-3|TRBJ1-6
CASSPDRGFGNSPLHF
TGTGCCAGCAGCCCCGACAGGGGGTTTGGTAATTCACCCCTCCACTTT
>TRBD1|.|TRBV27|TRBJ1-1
CASSFHRGWGNTEAFF
TGTGCCAGCAGTTTTCACAGGGGTTGGGGGAACACTGAAGCTTTCTTT
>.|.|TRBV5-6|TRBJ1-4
CAASRGRNEKLFF
TGTGCCGCGAGCAGGGGACGGAATGAAAAACTGTTTTTT
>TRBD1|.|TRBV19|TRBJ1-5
CASSMTGGPNQPQHF
TGTGCCAGTAGTATGACAGGGGGCCCCAATCAGCCCCAGCATTTT
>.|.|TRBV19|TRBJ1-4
CASSPHTIEKLFF
TGTGCCAGTAGTCCACATACTATTGAAAAACTGTTTTTT
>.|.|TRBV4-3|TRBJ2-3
CASSQDGGSWETQYF
TGCGCCAGCAGCCAAGATGGGGGGAGCTGGGAGACGCAGTATTTT
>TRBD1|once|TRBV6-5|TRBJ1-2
CASSRGQGSNYGYTF
TGTGCCAGCAGTCGTGGACAGGGGTCGAACTATGGCTACACCTTC
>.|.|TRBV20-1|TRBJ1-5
CSASRSGDQPQHF
TGCAGTGCTAGTAGGTCAGGCGACCAGCCCCAGCATTTT
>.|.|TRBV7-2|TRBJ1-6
CASSLFIGEGDSPLHF
TGTGCCAGCAGCTTATTTATAGGGGAAGGGGATTCACCCCTCCACTTT
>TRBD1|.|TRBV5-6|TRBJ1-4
CASFRTGAPGDNEKLFF
TGTGCCAGCTTTCGAACAGGGGCCCCGGGGGATAATGAAAAACTGTTTTTT
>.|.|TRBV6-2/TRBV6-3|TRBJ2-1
CASSYAGAQDYEQFF
TGTGCCAGCAGTTATGCGGGGGCGCAAGATTATGAGCAGTTCTTC
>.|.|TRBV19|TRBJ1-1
CASSQGHEGTEAFF
TGTGCCAGTAGTCAGGGACATGAAGGCACTGAAGCTTTCTTT
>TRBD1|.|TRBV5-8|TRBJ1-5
CASSLEGQGYQPQHF
TGTGCCAGCAGCTTGGAGGGACAGGGCTATCAGCCCCAGCATTTT
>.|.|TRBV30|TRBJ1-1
CAWRTFLWTEAFF
TGTGCCTGGAGGACTTTCTTGTGGACTGAAGCTTTCTTT
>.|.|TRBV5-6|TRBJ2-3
CASSAGELSQYF
TGTGCCAGCAGCGCCGGAGAGTTGTCGCAGTATTTT
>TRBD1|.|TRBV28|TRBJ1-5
CASRSAQGAYSNQPQHF
TGTGCCAGCAGATCCGCACAGGGGGCTTATAGCAATCAGCCCCAGCATTTT
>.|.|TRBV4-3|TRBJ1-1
CASSQPLGGDRGMNTEAFF
TGCGCCAGCAGCCAACCCCTCGGGGGGGATCGTGGGATGAACACTGAAGCTTTCTTT
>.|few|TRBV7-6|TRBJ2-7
CASSVGSRAYEQYF
TGTGCCAGCAGCGTAGGCAGTCGTGCCTACGAGCAGTACTTC